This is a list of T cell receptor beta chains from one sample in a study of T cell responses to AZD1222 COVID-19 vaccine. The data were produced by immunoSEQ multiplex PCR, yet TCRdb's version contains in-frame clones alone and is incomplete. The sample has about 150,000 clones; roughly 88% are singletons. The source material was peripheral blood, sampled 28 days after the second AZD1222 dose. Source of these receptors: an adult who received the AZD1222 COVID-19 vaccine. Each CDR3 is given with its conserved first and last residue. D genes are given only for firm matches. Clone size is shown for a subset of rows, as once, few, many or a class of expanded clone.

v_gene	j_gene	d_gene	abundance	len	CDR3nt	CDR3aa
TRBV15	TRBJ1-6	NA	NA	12	TGTGCCACCTCGATTCGTAATTCACCCCTCCACTTT	CATSIRNSPLHF
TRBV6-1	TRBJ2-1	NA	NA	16	TGTGCCAGCAGTGATATAGTGGGAAGCTCCTACAATGAGCAGTTCTTC	CASSDIVGSSYNEQFF
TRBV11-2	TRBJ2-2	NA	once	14	TGTGCCAGCAGCCCGGGACCAAACACCGGGGAGCTGTTTTTT	CASSPGPNTGELFF
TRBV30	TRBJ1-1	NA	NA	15	TGTGCCTGGAGTAAAGGGAACGGATTGAACACTGAAGCTTTCTTT	CAWSKGNGLNTEAFF
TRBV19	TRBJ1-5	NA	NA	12	TGTGCCAGTAGATGGGACTCAGGGAGCCAGCATTTT	CASRWDSGSQHF
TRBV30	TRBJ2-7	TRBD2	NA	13	TGTGCCTGGAGCCGACTAGCGGCCTACGAGCAGTACTTC	CAWSRLAAYEQYF
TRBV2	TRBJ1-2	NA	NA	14	TGTGCCAGCAGTGCCCAGAACAGACACTATGGCTACACCTTC	CASSAQNRHYGYTF
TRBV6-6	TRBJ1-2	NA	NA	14	TGTGCCAGCAGTCCGGGACGATCGAACTATGGCTACACCTTC	CASSPGRSNYGYTF
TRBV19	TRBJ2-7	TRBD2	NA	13	TGTGCCAGTAGTCTAGCGGGAGTGTACGAGCAGTACTTC	CASSLAGVYEQYF
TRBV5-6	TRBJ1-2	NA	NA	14	TGTGCCAGCAGCCGAATTGGAGCGAACTATGGCTACACCTTC	CASSRIGANYGYTF
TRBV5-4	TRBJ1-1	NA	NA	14	TGTGCCAGCAGCCCATGGGGGGGTCGAACTGAAGCTTTCTTT	CASSPWGGRTEAFF
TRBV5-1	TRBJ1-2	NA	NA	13	TGCGCCAGCAGCTGGACGGTAAACTATGGCTACACCTTC	CASSWTVNYGYTF
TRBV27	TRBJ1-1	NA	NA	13	TGTGCCAGCAGTTTATCGGCGAACACTGAAGCTTTCTTT	CASSLSANTEAFF
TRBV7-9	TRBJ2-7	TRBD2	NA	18	TGTGCCAGCAGCACCGGGACTAGCGGGAACCCCATCTCCTACGAGCAGTACTTC	CASSTGTSGNPISYEQYF
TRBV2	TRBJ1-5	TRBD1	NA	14	TGTGCCAGCACTCGGCAGGGGGGCAATCAGCCCCAGCATTTT	CASTRQGGNQPQHF
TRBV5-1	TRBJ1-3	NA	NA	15	TGCGCCAGCAGCTTGGCCACGGGGTCCGGAAACACCATATATTTT	CASSLATGSGNTIYF
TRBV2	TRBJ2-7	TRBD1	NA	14	TGTGCCAGCAGCCGGGACAGGGGTGCCTACGAGCAGTACTTC	CASSRDRGAYEQYF
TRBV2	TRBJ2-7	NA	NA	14	TGTGCCAGCAGTGTAGGAGGCCTAGCCTACGAGCAGTACTTC	CASSVGGLAYEQYF
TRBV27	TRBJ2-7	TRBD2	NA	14	TGTGCCAGCAAAATGGGACTAGCGATCCACGAGCAGTACTTC	CASKMGLAIHEQYF
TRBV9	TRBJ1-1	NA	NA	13	TGTGCCAGCAGCCTCGCATTGAACACTGAAGCTTTCTTT	CASSLALNTEAFF
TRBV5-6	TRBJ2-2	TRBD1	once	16	TGTGCCAGCAGCTTGGGCCGACAGGGGTACACCGGGGAGCTGTTTTTT	CASSLGRQGYTGELFF
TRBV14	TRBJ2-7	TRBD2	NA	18	TGTGCCAGCAGCCAAGGAGAGGGACGCGGACTAGCGGCCGGGGAGCAGTACTTC	CASSQGEGRGLAAGEQYF
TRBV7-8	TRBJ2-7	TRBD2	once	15	TGTGCCAGCAGCTTAGTCAGGACTAGCGGCTACGAGCAGTACTTC	CASSLVRTSGYEQYF
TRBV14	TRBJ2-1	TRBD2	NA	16	TGTGCCAGCAGCCAAGTTGTGAGCGGGGCAGGTGGGGAGCAGTTCTTC	CASSQVVSGAGGEQFF
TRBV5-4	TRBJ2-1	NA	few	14	TGTGCCAGCAGGGCGGACTACGCCCGGCGGGAGCAGTTCTTC	CASRADYARREQFF
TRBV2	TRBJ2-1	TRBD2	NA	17	TGTGCCAGCCAACTCTTGGGACTAGGAAGGGGCTACAATGAGCAGTTCTTC	CASQLLGLGRGYNEQFF
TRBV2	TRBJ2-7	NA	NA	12	TGTGCCAGCTCGGTTCTGTCCTACGAGCAGTACTTC	CASSVLSYEQYF
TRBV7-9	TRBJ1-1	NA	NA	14	TGTGCCAGCAGCTTAGAAGGCGGGAACACTGAAGCTTTCTTT	CASSLEGGNTEAFF
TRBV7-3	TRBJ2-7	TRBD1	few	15	TGTGCCAGCAGGCCTCCGGGACAGTCATCCTACGAGCAGTACTTC	CASRPPGQSSYEQYF
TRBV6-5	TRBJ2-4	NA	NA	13	TGTGCCAGCAGTTACTCCTCCTATGACATTCAGTACTTC	CASSYSSYDIQYF
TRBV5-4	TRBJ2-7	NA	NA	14	TGTGCCAGCAGCGTGGGGAACGGTGCATCCGAGCAGTACTTC	CASSVGNGASEQYF
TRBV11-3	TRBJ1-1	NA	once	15	TGTGCCAGCAGCCCCCGGGGAGCCATGAACACTGAAGCTTTCTTT	CASSPRGAMNTEAFF
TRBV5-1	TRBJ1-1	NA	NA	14	TGCGCCAGCAGCTTGGTTTCCGGGTTCGGTGAAGCTTTCTTT	CASSLVSGFGEAFF
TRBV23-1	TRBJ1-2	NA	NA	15	TGCGCCAGCAGTCAAAATTCGAGGCCAGCGGCGGGCTACACCTTC	CASSQNSRPAAGYTF
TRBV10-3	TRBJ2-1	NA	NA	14	TGTGCCATCAGTGACCAAAGGACGGGGAATGAGCAGTTCTTC	CAISDQRTGNEQFF
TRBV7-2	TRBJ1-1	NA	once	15	TGTGCCAGCAGCCACGAGACGCTCAGGGACACTGAAGCTTTCTTT	CASSHETLRDTEAFF
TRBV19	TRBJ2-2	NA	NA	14	TGTGCCAGTACGGCGGGCGCTAACACCGGGGAGCTGTTTTTT	CASTAGANTGELFF
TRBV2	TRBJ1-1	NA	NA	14	TGTGCCACTAAGCCCTGGACGGCGAACACTGAAGCTTTCTTT	CATKPWTANTEAFF